A single sample is the source of the 16 T cell receptor beta chains below, sequenced in a study of cytomegalovirus exposure and HLA in healthy donors. The PCR had 60 Vbeta and 13 Jbeta primers. The repertoire was sequenced with immunoSEQ multiplex PCR; TCRdb's copy has only in-frame clones and lacks some. The table shows about 210,000 clones, with about 76% occurring only once. Sequenced material: PBMCs. The receptors come from a male donor in good health and CMV-seropositive.

The rearrangement uses TRBV9 and TRBJ2-3; D uncertain. The CDR3 covers 13 residues. CDR1 and CDR2 from the germline V gene are SGDLS and YYNGEE. V lost 0 bases and J lost 2, with 4 bases in between. The CDR3 bases are TGTGCCAGCAGCGTAGTCTTCACAGATACGCAGTATTTT. This codes for CASSVVFTDTQYF.

The chain employs TRBV9 and TRBJ2-3; 8 bases are shared with TRBD1. V was clipped by 1 base and J by 5 bases; unmatched bases: 9. The CDR3 covers 16 residues. In germline, CDR1 is SGDLS, CDR2 YYNGEE. The CDR3 spells CASSVWAGGVGDTQYF. The CDR3 nucleotides are TGTGCCAGCAGCGTATGGGCAGGGGGCGTGGGAGATACGCAGTATTTT. The complete variable domain, with remaining parts taken from reference TRBV9 and TRBJ2-3, reads DSGVTQTPKHLITATGQRVTLRCSPRSGDLSVYWYQQSLDQGLQFLIQYYNGEERAKGNILERFSAQQFPDLHSELNLSSLELGDSALYFCASSVWAGGVGDTQYFGPGTRLTVL.

This clone showed up just a few times. Written as DNA, the CDR3 is TGTGCCAGCAGCTTACTGTCGGTCAAGGGCTACACCTTC. Translation gives CASSLLSVKGYTF. The chain uses TRBV7-2 and TRBJ1-2; D ambiguous. V dropped 2 bases and J dropped 8 bases, with 12 bases sitting between them. This CDR3 has 13 amino acids. Per the germline V gene, CDR1 is SGHTA and CDR2 is FQGNSA.

The chain recombines TRBV28 with TRBJ2-5, with D hard to call. The DNA end lines up better with TRBJ2-7; the J call may be wrong. This CDR3 comprises 11 residues. Germline CDR1 and CDR2: MDHEN and SYDVKM. CDR3 bases: TGTGCCAGCAGTTTAATCTACGAGCAGTACTTC. Translating it yields CASSLIYEQYF.

The V call is TRBV7-6, the J call TRBJ1-5, with D possibly TRBD1 on 6 matching bases. Between the trimmed V and J ends, which lost 5 bases and 5 bases, there was a span of 13 bases. The CDR3 has 14 residues. CDR1 and CDR2 (germline): SGHVS, FNYEAQ. CDR3 amino acids: CASSPGGGYQPQHF. DNA for the CDR3: TGTGCCAGCAGCCCCGGGGGGGGCTATCAGCCCCAGCATTTT.

The chain couples TRBV7-2 to TRBJ2-3; 10 bases fit TRBD1. V lost 5 bases and J lost 7; bases outside the gene matches: 6. Per germline, CDR1 SGHTA and CDR2 FQGNSA. There are 14 residues in the CDR3. For the CDR3, the DNA is TGTGCCAGCAGCCTTGACAGGGGGCGGAATACGCAGTATTTT. This translates into CASSLDRGRNTQYF.

The chain combines TRBV5-1 with TRBJ2-3; 9 bases are a match to TRBD1. V dropped 5 bases and J dropped 2; count of bases not matched to a gene: 6. Germline CDR1 reads SGHRS; CDR2 reads YFSETQ. CDR3 length: 15 amino acids. This CDR3 is CASREGTGYTDTQYF. In nucleotides, the CDR3 is TGCGCCAGCAGAGAAGGGACAGGGTACACAGATACGCAGTATTTT.

The chain employs TRBV27 and TRBJ1-2, with 12 nucleotides matching TRBD1. With 3 bases clipped from V and 5 bases from J, the junction kept 10 bases outside the gene matches. This CDR3 spans 17 amino acids. Germline CDR1 is MNHEY and CDR2 is SMNVEV (reference sequence). The CDR3 here is CASSFLGTGGADYGYTF. CDR3 nucleotides: TGTGCCAGCAGTTTCCTGGGGACAGGGGGCGCCGATTATGGCTACACCTTC.

The chain is built from TRBV5-1 and TRBJ2-7; the D gene is possibly TRBD1 (5 bases). V was trimmed by 4 bases and J by 2 bases, leaving 13 bases between them. The germline gives CDR1 SGHRS, CDR2 YFSETQ. This CDR3 region has 14 residues. The CDR3 spells CASSPGDSPYEQYF. The CDR3 DNA follows: TGCGCCAGCAGCCCGGGCGACAGCCCCTACGAGCAGTACTTC. The full variable domain, rest sourced from reference TRBV5-1 and TRBJ2-7, is KAGVTQTPRYLIKTRGQQVTLSCSPISGHRSVSWYQQTPGQGLQFLFEYFSETQRNKGNFPGRFSGRQFSNSRSEMNVSTLELGDSALYLCASSPGDSPYEQYFGPGTRLTVT.

This chain uses TRBV5-1 with TRBJ2-7; D unresolved. Trimming shortened V by 0 bases and J by 2 bases, and 9 bases separated the two germline ends. The CDR3 sequence is 14 residues long. The V gene's germline CDR1 is SGHRS and CDR2 YFSETQ. In DNA, the CDR3 is TGCGCCAGCAGCTTGGATCGCGCCACCTACGAGCAGTACTTC. It is translated as CASSLDRATYEQYF.

The rearrangement uses TRBV11-3 and TRBJ2-1; possible D gene TRBD2, 7 bases. CDR1 is SGHNT and CDR2 is YENEEA in the germline V gene. Trimming pared 1 base from V and 1 base from J, leaving 14 bases between. The CDR3 consists of 17 residues. CDR3 nucleotide sequence: TGTGCCAGCAGCTTAGTGGGGCGGGGGCGGTCCTACAATGAGCAGTTCTTC. This sequence encodes CASSLVGRGRSYNEQFF.

This clone was seen just once. The chain employs TRBV27 and TRBJ1-2; D is uncertain. The germline V and J ends were trimmed by 2 bases and 8 bases, with 18 bases remaining between them. Germline V gene lookup returns CDR1 MNHEY and CDR2 SMNVEV (reference sequence). The CDR3 has 15 residues. CDR3 nucleotides: TGTGCCAGCAGTTTACTGACCGCTCCTCTTAGCGGCTACACCTTC. Translating gives CASSLLTAPLSGYTF.

The V and J genes are TRBV15 and TRBJ1-2; D gene ambiguous. In germline, CDR1 is LNHNV, CDR2 YYDKDF (reference sequence). Trimming left V 0 bases short and J 6 bases short, with 8 bases between. This CDR3 spans 13 amino acids. The CDR3 protein is CATSRERGNGYTF. For the CDR3, the DNA is TGTGCCACCAGCAGAGAGAGAGGGAATGGCTACACCTTC. Variable domain in full (rest from reference TRBV15 and TRBJ1-2): DAMVIQNPRYQVTQFGKPVTLSCSQTLNHNVMYWYQQKSSQAPKLLFHYYDKDFNNEADTPDNFQSRRPNTSFCFLDIRSPGLGDTAMYLCATSRERGNGYTFGSGTRLTVV.

The V gene is TRBV27, the J gene TRBJ2-7, with TRBD1 matching 7 bases. The CDR3 loop spans 14 amino acids. CDR1 is MNHEY and CDR2 is SMNVEV in the germline V gene (reference sequence). J gave up 2 bases and V 6 bases, and 7 bases lay outside the gene matches. CDR3 region: CASRLGTGAYEQYF. The CDR3 DNA is TGTGCCAGCAGACTTGGAACAGGGGCCTACGAGCAGTACTTC.

With regard to this clone: One end of the junction fails to match germline, which may point to a read error. The CDR3 loop reads CASSLGAGVVNEQFF. The CDR3 DNA sequence: TGCGCCAGCAGCTTAGGCGCGGGAGTGGTGAATGAGCAGTTCTTC. The genes are TRBV7-9 and TRBJ2-1; 7 nucleotides agree with TRBD2. The CDR3 runs 15 residues. Germline V lookup: CDR1 SEHNR, CDR2 FQNEAQ (reference sequence).

This clone was picked up a small number of times. This rearrangement joins TRBV4-2 to TRBJ1-2; the match to TRBD1 covers 10 bases. This CDR3 is 16 amino acids long. Germline V gene lookup returns CDR1 LGHNA and CDR2 YNFKEQ. V was pared by 0 bases and J by 4 bases, with 5 bases of the junction left unmatched. CDR3 sequence: CASSQDLTGGSYGYTF. The CDR3 DNA follows: TGTGCCAGCAGCCAAGATTTGACAGGGGGCTCCTATGGCTACACCTTC.